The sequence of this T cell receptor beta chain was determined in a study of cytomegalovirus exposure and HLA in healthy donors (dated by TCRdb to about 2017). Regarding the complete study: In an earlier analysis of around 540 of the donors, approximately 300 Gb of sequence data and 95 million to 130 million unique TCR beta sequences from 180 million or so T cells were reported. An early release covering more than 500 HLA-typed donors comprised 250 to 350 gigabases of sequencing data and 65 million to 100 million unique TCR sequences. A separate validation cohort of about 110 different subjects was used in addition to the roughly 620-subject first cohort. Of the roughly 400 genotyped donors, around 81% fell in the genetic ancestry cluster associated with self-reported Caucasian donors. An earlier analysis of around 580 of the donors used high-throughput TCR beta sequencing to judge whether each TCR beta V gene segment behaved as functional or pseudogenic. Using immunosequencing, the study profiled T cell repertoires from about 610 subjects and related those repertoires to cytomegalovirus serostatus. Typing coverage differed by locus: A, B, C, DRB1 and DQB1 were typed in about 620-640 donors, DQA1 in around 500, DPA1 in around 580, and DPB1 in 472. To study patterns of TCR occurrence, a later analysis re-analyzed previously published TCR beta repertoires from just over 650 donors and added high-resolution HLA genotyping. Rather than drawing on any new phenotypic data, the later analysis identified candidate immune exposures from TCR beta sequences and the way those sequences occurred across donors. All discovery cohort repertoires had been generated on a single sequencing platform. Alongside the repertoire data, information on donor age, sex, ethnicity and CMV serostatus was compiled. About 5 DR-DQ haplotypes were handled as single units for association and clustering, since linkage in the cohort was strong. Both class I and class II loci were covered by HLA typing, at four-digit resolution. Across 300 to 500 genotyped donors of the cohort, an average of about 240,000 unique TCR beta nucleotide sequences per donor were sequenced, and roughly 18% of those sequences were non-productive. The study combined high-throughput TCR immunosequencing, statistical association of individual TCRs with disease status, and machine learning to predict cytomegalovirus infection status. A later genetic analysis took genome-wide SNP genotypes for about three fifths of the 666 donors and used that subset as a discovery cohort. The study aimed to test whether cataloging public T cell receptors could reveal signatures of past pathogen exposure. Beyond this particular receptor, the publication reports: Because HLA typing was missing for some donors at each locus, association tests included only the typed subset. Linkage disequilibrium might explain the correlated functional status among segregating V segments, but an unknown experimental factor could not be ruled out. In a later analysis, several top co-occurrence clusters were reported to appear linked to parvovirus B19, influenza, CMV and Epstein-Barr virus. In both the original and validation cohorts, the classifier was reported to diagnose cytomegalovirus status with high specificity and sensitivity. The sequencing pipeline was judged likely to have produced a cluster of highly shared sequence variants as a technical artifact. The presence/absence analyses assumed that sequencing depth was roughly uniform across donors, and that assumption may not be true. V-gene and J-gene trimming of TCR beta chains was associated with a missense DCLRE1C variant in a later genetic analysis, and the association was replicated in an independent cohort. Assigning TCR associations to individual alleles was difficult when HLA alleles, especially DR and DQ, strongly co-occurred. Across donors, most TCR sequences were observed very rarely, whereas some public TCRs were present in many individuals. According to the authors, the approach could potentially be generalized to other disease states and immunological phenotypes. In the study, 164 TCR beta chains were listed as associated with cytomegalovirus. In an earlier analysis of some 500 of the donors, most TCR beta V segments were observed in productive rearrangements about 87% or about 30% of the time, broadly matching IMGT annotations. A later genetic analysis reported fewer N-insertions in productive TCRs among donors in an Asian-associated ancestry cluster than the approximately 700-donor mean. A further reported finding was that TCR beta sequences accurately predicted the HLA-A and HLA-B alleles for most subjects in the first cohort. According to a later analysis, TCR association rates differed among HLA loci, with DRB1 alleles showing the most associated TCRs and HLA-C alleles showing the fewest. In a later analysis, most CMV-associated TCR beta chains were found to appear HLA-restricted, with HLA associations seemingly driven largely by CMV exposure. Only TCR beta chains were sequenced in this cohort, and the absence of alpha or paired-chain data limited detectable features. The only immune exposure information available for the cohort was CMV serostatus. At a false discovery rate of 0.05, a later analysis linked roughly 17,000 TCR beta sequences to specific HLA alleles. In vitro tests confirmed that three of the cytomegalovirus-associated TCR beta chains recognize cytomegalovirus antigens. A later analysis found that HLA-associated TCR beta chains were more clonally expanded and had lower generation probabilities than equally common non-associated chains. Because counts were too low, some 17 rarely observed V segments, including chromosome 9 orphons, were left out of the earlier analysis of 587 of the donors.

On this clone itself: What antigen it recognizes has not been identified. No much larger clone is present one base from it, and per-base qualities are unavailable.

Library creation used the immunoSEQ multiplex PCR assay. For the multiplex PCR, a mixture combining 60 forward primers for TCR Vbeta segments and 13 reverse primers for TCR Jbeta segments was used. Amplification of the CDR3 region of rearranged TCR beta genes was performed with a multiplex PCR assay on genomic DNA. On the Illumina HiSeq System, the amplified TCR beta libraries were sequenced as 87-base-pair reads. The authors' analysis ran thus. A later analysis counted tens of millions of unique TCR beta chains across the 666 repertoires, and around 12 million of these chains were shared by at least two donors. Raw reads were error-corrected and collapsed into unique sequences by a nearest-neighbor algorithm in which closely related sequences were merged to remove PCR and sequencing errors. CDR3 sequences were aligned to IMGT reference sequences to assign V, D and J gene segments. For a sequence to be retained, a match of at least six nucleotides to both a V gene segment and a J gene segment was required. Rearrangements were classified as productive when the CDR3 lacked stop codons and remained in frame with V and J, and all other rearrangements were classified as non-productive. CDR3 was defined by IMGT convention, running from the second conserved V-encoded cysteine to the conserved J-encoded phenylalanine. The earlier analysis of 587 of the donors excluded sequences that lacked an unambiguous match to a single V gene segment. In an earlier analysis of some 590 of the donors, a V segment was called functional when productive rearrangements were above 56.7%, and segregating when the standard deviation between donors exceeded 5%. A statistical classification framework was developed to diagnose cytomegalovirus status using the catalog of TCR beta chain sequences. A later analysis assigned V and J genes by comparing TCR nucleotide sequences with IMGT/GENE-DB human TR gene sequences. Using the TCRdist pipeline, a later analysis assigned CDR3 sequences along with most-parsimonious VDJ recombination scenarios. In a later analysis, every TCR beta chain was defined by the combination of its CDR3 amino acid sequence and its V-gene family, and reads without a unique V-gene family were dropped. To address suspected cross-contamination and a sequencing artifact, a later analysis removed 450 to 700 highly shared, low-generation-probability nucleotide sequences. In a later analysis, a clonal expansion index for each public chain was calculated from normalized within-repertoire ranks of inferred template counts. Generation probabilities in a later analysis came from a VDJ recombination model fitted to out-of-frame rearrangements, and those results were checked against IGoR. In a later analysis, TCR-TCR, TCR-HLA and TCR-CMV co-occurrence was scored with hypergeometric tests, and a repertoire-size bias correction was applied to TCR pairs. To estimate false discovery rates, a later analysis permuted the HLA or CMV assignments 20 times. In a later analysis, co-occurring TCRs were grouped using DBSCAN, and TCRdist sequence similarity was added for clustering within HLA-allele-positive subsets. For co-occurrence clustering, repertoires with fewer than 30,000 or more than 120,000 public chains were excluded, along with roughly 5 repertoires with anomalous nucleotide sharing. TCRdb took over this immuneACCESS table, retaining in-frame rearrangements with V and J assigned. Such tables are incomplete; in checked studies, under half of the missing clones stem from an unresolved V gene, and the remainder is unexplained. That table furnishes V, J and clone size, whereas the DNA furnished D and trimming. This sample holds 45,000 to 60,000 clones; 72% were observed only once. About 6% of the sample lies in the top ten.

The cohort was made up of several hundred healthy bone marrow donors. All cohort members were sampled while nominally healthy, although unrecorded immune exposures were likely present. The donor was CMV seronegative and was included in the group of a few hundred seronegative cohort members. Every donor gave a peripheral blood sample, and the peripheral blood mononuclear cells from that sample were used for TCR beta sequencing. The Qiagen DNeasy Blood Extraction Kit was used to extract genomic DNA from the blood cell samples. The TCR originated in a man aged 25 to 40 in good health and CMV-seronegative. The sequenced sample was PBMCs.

The CDR3 corresponds to CASSMGQNSYEQYF. At the DNA level, the sequence is TGTGCCAGTAGTATGGGACAGAACTCCTACGAGCAGTACTTC. The rearranged segments are TRBV19 and TRBJ2-7; 7 nucleotides in the junction match TRBD1. The CDR3 starts with the cysteine, ends with the phenylalanine, and has 14 residues. Just the 42-base CDR3 DNA is kept, in frame starting at base 1. The germline V gene (reference sequence) gives CDR1 as LNHDA and CDR2 as SQIVND. Trimming accounts for 3 bases at V and 0 bases at J, while the number of junction bases matched to no gene is 2. With the rest looked up from the reference TRBV19 and TRBJ2-7 genes rather than sequenced, the full variable domain is DGGITQSPKYLFRKEGQNVTLSCEQNLNHDAMYWYRQDPGQGLRLIYYSQIVNDFQKGDIAEGYSVSREKKESFPLTVTSAQKNPTAFYLCASSMGQNSYEQYFGPGTRLTVT.